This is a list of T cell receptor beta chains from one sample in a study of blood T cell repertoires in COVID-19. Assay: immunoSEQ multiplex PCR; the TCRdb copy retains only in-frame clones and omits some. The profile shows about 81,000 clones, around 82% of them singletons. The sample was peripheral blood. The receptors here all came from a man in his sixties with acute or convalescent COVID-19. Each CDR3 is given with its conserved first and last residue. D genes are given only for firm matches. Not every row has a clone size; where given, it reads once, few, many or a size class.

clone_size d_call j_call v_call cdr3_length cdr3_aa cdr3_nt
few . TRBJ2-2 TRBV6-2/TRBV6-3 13 CASSTRWTGELFF TGTGCCAGCAGTACTAGGTGGACCGGGGAGCTGTTTTTT
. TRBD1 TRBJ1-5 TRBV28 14 CASRLTGDGQPQHF TGTGCCAGCAGGTTGACAGGGGACGGGCAGCCCCAGCATTTT
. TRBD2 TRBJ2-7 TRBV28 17 CASSLHALAGGLYEQYF TGTGCCAGCAGTCTACACGCCCTAGCGGGTGGCCTCTACGAGCAGTACTTC
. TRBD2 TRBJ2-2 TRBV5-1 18 CASSSSGLATTNTGELFF TGCGCCAGCAGCTCAAGTGGACTAGCGACTACGAACACCGGGGAGCTGTTTTTT
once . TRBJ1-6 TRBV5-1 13 CASTADNNSPLHF TGCGCCAGCACTGCGGACAATAATTCACCCCTCCACTTT
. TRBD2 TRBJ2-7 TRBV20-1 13 CSASRLAGYEQYF TGCAGTGCTAGTCGGCTAGCGGGCTACGAGCAGTACTTC
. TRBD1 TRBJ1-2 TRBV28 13 CASSLDPGGGYTF TGTGCCAGCAGTTTAGATCCAGGGGGTGGCTACACCTTC
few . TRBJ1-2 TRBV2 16 CASPRGDRSYNYGYTF TGTGCCAGCCCGAGGGGTGACAGGAGTTATAACTATGGCTACACCTTC
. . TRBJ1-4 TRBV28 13 CASGTGLNEKLFF TGTGCCAGCGGGACGGGACTCAATGAAAAACTGTTTTTT
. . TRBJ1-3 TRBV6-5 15 CASSFRGLSGNTIYF TGTGCCAGCAGTTTCAGGGGCCTCTCTGGAAACACCATATATTTT
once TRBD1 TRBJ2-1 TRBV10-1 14 CASSRDRVPNEQFF TGCGCTTCCTCCCGGGACAGGGTCCCCAATGAGCAGTTCTTC
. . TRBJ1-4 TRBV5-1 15 CASSLGTATNEKLFF TGCGCCAGCAGCTTGGGGACAGCAACTAATGAAAAACTGTTTTTT
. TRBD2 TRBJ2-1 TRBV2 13 CASSGTSPNEQFF TGTGCCAGCAGTGGGACTAGCCCAAATGAGCAGTTCTTC